These 22 T cell receptor beta chains came from one sample sequenced in a study of blood T cell repertoires in COVID-19 (dated by TCRdb to 2020 to 2022). The method behind the library was the immunoSEQ multiplex PCR assay. TCRdb provides this immuneACCESS table in a form limited to in-frame rearrangements. Some clones are lacking; in checked studies, under half of them reflect an unresolved V gene, and why the rest are absent is not known. Across this sample there are more than 110,000 clones, with 84% seen only once. The top ten constitute 8% to 10% of the sample. The material sequenced was peripheral blood. The receptors come from an elderly woman in a cohort sampled during active or convalescent COVID-19.

The gene calls are TRBV7-3 and TRBJ1-2; 7 positions agree with TRBD1. J was trimmed by 4 bases and V by 5 bases; bases with no gene match: 10. CDR3 length: 15 amino acids. In germline, CDR1 is SGHTA, CDR2 FQGTGA. The CDR3 loop is CASSPTGTAVYGYTF. The DNA for the CDR3 is TGTGCCAGCAGCCCAACCGGGACAGCTGTCTATGGCTACACCTTC. The full variable domain, in which reference TRBV7-3 and TRBJ1-2 provide the parts outside the CDR3, is GAGVSQTPSNKVTEKGKYVELRCDPISGHTALYWYRQSLGQGPEFLIYFQGTGAADDSGLPNDRFFAVRPEGSVSTLKIQRTERGDSAVYLCASSPTGTAVYGYTFGSGTRLTVV.

This clone showed up just a few times. V and J are TRBV29-1 and TRBJ2-1; no clear D. Germline values: CDR1 SQVTM, CDR2 ANQGSEA. The CDR3 is 13 residues long. Trimming took off 2 bases at V and 2 bases at J, with 7 bases between the two ends. The CDR3 bases are TGCAGCGTTGAACGGAGTCCCTACAATGAGCAGTTCTTC. It is translated as CSVERSPYNEQFF.

The chain uses TRBV4-1 and TRBJ1-5, with TRBD1 matching over 9 bases. This CDR3 comprises 19 residues. Germline V gene data show CDR1 as MGHRA and CDR2 as YSYEKL. Trimming at V came to 0 bases and at J to 0 bases, leaving 9 bases not matched to a gene. The CDR3 nucleotides are TGCGCCAGCAGCCAAGATGGGGGGACAGGGAAAAATAGCAATCAGCCCCAGCATTTT. The encoded protein is CASSQDGGTGKNSNQPQHF.

The chain joins TRBV28 to TRBJ2-7; weak D call: TRBD1 (6 bases). V dropped 6 bases and J dropped 3 bases, with 15 bases sitting between them. Germline V gives CDR1 MDHEN, CDR2 SYDVKM. This CDR3 spans 14 amino acids. The CDR3 DNA sequence: TGTGCCAGCAGCCCCCAGGGGTCAAGCTACGAGCAGTACGTC. Its protein is CASSPQGSSYEQYV.

The V and J genes are TRBV6-5 and TRBJ1-2; 8 positions match TRBD1. The CDR3 covers 14 residues. V was clipped by 6 bases and J by 6 bases; unmatched bases: 9. Germline V lookup: CDR1 MNHEY, CDR2 SVGAGI. CDR3 bases: TGTGCCAGCAGGCGTGGACAGGGCGGGGATGGCTACACCTTC. This sequence encodes CASRRGQGGDGYTF.

J is TRBJ2-7 and V is TRBV5-5, with TRBD2 identical over 8 bases. CDR3 length: 14 residues. Trimming at V came to 1 base and at J to 6 bases, leaving 6 bases not matched to a gene. Germline V gives CDR1 SGHKS, CDR2 YYEKEE (reference sequence). CDR3 nucleotides: TGTGCCAGCAGCTTGTCCTTAGCGGGGATCGAGCAGTACTTC. It specifies CASSLSLAGIEQYF.

This clone was seen a single time. Other nucleotide sequences in the sample specify the same CDR3. The chain employs TRBV5-1 and TRBJ2-1; TRBD2 matches at 9 bases. The CDR3 extends over 15 amino acids. Trimming cost V 2 bases and J 4 bases; bases outside gene matches: 4. In germline, CDR1 is SGHRS, CDR2 YFSETQ. The CDR3 region has the DNA TGCGCCAGCAGCTTAAGACTAGCGGAGTACAATGAGCAGTTCTTC. Translation: CASSLRLAEYNEQFF.

This chain joins TRBV30 and TRBJ1-1; D gene ambiguous. This CDR3 is 12 amino acids long. In germline, CDR1 is GTSNPN, CDR2 SVGIG (reference sequence). V shed 2 bases and J shed 9 bases, with 13 bases lying between them. In DNA form, the CDR3 reads TGTGCCTGGAGTCATAGCAGGACTAAAGCTTTCTTT. It translates to CAWSHSRTKAFF.

The rearrangement joins TRBV6-5 to TRBJ1-2; D ambiguous. Per the germline V gene, CDR1 is MNHEY and CDR2 is SVGAGI. CDR3 length equals 12 residues. V was cut by 6 bases and J by 7 bases, with 12 bases left in between. The CDR3 spells CASSDRVRGYTF. In DNA form, the CDR3 reads TGTGCCAGCAGCGATCGGGTCCGTGGCTACACCTTC.

This clone appeared a few times. The chain carries TRBV29-1 and TRBJ2-7; 9 bases line up with TRBD1. J was trimmed by 6 bases and V by 6 bases; bases with no gene match: 15. This CDR3 comprises 15 residues. Germline V gene sequence: CDR1 SQVTM, CDR2 ANQGSEA. The CDR3 here is CSVPGQGSPPSEQYV. For the CDR3, the DNA is TGCAGCGTCCCCGGACAGGGGAGCCCTCCATCCGAGCAGTACGTC.

This clone was seen once. The chain is built from TRBV27 and TRBJ2-7; D not certain. V was pared by 5 bases and J by 2 bases, with 16 bases between. The CDR3 contains 15 residues. The germline V gene encodes CDR1 MNHEY and CDR2 SMNVEV (reference sequence). This CDR3 is CASSEYADFTYEQYF. The CDR3 coding sequence is TGTGCCAGCAGTGAGTACGCTGATTTTACCTACGAGCAGTACTTC.

The V gene is TRBV7-3, the J gene TRBJ1-1; 8 bases agree with TRBD1. The CDR3 contains 16 residues. V gave up 6 bases and J gave up 4 bases; unmatched junction bases: 13. Germline V gene lookup returns CDR1 SGHTA and CDR2 FQGTGA. The CDR3 loop reads CASSLRRATGGTEAFF. CDR3 nucleotide sequence: TGTGCCAGCAGTTTACGACGAGCTACAGGGGGCACTGAAGCTTTCTTT.

The chain combines TRBV19 with TRBJ1-4; 8 positions match TRBD1. Unmatched junction bases numbered 3, after V lost 1 base and J lost 8 bases. Germline CDR1 and CDR2: LNHDA and SQIVND (reference sequence). The CDR3 has 14 residues. In DNA form, the CDR3 reads TGTGCCAGTAGTATAGGGACAGGGAACGAAAAACTGTTTTTT. Protein: CASSIGTGNEKLFF. The full variable domain, rest sourced from reference TRBV19 and TRBJ1-4, is DGGITQSPKYLFRKEGQNVTLSCEQNLNHDAMYWYRQDPGQGLRLIYYSQIVNDFQKGDIAEGYSVSREKKESFPLTVTSAQKNPTAFYLCASSIGTGNEKLFFGSGTQLSVL.

This chain uses TRBV7-2 with TRBJ2-2; 7 positions match TRBD1. In germline, CDR1 is SGHTA, CDR2 FQGNSA. There are 14 residues in the CDR3. V was clipped by 5 bases and J by 5 bases; unmatched bases: 5. This CDR3 is CASSGTAGTGELFF. The CDR3 nucleotides are TGTGCCAGCAGCGGGACAGCTGGAACCGGGGAGCTGTTTTTT.

This rearrangement joins TRBV30 to TRBJ1-1, with D maybe TRBD1 (5 bases). Trimming pared 4 bases from V and 1 base from J, leaving 10 bases between. The CDR3 loop spans 13 amino acids. The germline V gene encodes CDR1 GTSNPN and CDR2 SVGIG (reference sequence). The CDR3 reads CAWTRAANTEAFF. The CDR3 DNA is TGTGCCTGGACCAGGGCCGCGAACACTGAAGCTTTCTTT.

The CDR3 sequence is CASSLRQGGTEAFF. The CDR3, as DNA: TGTGCCAGCAGCTTGCGGCAGGGGGGCACTGAAGCTTTCTTT. The chain carries TRBV5-4 and TRBJ1-1, with 7 bases fitting TRBD1. Germline assignment: CDR1 SGHNT and CDR2 YYREEE (reference sequence). Trimming removed 1 base from V and 4 bases from J; junction bases left unmatched: 4. The CDR3 runs 14 residues.

This clone appeared once. V is TRBV6-5 and J is TRBJ1-6, with 10 bases fitting TRBD1. Germline trimming cut 7 bases from V and 10 bases from J; bases unmatched to any gene: 7. Germline lookup yields CDR1 MNHEY and CDR2 SVGAGI. The CDR3 consists of 14 residues. The CDR3 reads CASKPGQGYSPLHF. As DNA, the CDR3 is TGTGCCAGCAAGCCGGGACAGGGGTACTCACCCCTCCACTTT.

This chain connects TRBV11-2 to TRBJ2-4, with D perhaps matching TRBD1 (5 bases). This CDR3 is 13 amino acids long. The germline CDR1 and CDR2 sequences are SGHAT and FQNNGV. V lost 1 base and J 11 bases, leaving 12 bases between the germline ends. This CDR3 is CASSLVGRVFQYF. In nucleotides, the CDR3 is TGTGCCAGCAGCTTAGTCGGCAGGGTTTTTCAGTACTTC. Full variable domain (remainder filled in from reference TRBV11-2 and TRBJ2-4): EAGVAQSPRYKIIEKRQSVAFWCNPISGHATLYWYQQILGQGPKLLIQFQNNGVVDDSQLPKDRFSAERLKGVDSTLKIQPAKLEDSAVYLCASSLVGRVFQYFGAGTRLSVL.

The rearrangement links TRBV30 to TRBJ1-1, with D perhaps matching TRBD1 (5 bases). The CDR3 totals 14 residues. Germline V lookup: CDR1 GTSNPN, CDR2 SVGIG (reference sequence). The V gene lost 0 bases and the J gene lost 3 bases, with 11 bases spanning the gap. The CDR3, as DNA: TGTGCCTGGAGTGTACCTCCCAGGGACACTGAAGCTTTCTTT. This encodes CAWSVPPRDTEAFF.

The rearrangement joins TRBV7-9 to TRBJ2-7; tentatively, D is TRBD1 (5 bases). The V and J ends lost 0 bases and 0 bases respectively, with 9 bases between them. From germline, CDR1 is SEHNR and CDR2 FQNEAQ (reference sequence). This CDR3 has 15 residues. This CDR3 is CASSLAEGASYEQYV. The CDR3, as DNA: TGTGCCAGCAGCTTAGCAGAAGGGGCCTCCTACGAGCAGTACGTC.

J is TRBJ2-1 and V is TRBV18; 10 nucleotides agree with TRBD2. V lost 5 bases and J lost 0; bases outside the gene matches: 10. This CDR3 region has 18 residues. Germline CDR1 reads KGHSH; CDR2 reads LQKENI. The CDR3 reads CASSERGGNSGSYNEQFF. The CDR3 DNA follows: TGTGCCAGCTCAGAGCGGGGGGGCAATTCAGGCTCCTACAATGAGCAGTTCTTC.

In its sample, this clone was seen once. This chain links TRBV7-2 with TRBJ2-4, with 9 bases that match TRBD1. This CDR3 contains 16 residues. Germline V lookup: CDR1 SGHTA, CDR2 FQGNSA. V was pared by 5 bases and J by 6 bases, with 11 bases of the junction left unmatched. CDR3 nucleotide sequence: TGTGCCAGCAGCACACATACCGGGACAGGGCTAAACATTCAGTACTTC. It translates to CASSTHTGTGLNIQYF.